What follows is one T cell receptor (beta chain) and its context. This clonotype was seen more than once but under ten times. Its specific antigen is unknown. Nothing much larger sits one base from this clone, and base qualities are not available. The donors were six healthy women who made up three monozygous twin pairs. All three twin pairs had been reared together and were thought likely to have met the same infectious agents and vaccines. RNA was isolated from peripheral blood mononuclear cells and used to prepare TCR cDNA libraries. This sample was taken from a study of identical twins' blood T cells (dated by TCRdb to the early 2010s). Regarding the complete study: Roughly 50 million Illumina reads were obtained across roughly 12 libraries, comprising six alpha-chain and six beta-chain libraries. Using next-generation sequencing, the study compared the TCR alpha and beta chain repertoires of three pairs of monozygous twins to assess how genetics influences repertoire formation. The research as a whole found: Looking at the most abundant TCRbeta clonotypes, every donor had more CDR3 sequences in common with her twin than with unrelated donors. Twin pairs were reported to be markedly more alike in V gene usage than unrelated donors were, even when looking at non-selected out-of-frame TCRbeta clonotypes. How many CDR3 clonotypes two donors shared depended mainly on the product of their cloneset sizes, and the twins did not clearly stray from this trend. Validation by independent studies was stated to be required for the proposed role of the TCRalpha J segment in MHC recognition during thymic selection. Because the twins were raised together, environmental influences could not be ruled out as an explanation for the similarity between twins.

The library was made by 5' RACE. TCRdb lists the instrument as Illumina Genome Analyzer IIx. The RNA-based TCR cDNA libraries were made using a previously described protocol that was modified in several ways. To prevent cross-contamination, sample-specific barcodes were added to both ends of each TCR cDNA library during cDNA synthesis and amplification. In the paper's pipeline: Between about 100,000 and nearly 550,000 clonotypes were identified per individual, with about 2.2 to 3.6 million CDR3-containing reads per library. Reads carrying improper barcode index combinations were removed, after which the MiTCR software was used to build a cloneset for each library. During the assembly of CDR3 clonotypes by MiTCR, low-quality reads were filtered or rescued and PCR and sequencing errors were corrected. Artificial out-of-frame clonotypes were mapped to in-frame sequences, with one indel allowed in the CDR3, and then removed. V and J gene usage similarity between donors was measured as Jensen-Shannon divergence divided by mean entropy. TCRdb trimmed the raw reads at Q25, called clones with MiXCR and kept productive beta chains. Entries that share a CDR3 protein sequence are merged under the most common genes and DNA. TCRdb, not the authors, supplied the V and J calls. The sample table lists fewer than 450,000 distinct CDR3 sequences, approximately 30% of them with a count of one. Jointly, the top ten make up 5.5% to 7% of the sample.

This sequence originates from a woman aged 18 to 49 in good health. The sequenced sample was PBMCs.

In nucleotides, the sequence is TGTGCCAGCTCCGACACAGGGGGAGATCGGCCCCAGCATTTT. The translation is CASSDTGGDRPQHF. In this chain, TRBV2 is recombined with TRBJ1-5; 8 bases in the junction line up with TRBD1. The CDR3 starts with the cysteine, ends with the phenylalanine, and has 14 residues. Of the read, only the CDR3 DNA is kept; its 42 bases are in frame from base 1. For CDR1 and CDR2, the germline V gene lists SNHLY and FYNNEI. V loses 8 bases at its end and J loses 9 bases; junction bases beyond the gene matches: 12.